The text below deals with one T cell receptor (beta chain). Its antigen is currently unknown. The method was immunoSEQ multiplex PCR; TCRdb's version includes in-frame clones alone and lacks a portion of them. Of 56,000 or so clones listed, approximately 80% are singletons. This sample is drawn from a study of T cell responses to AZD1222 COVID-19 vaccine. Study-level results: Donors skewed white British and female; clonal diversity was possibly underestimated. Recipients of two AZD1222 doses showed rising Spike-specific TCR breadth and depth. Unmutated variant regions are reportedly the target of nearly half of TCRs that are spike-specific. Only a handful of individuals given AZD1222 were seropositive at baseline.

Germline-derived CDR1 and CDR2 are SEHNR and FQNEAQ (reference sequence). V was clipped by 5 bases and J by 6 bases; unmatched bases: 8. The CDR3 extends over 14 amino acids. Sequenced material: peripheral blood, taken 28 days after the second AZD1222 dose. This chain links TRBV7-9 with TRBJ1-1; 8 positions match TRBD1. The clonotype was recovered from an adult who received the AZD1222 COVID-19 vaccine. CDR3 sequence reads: CASSAGQGEPEAFF. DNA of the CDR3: TGTGCCAGCAGCGCCGGACAGGGAGAACCTGAAGCTTTCTTT.